The present entry profiles one TCR beta chain with its context. The antigen it binds to is not known. Per-base quality was not reported, and no clone a single base away is much larger than it. This sample is part of a study of shared clonotypes between healthy human individuals (dated by TCRdb to the early 2020s). Looking at the study overall: Three men and two women, aged 18 to 49 years, made up the cohort. Each donor's leukapheresis produced roughly between roughly 0.9 and 9 billion PBMCs. For each donor, three plates each were used for CD4 naive and CD4 memory, two plates were used for CD8 naive, and one plate was used for CD8 memory. To increase sequencing depth and limit assay-specific biases, different laboratories used diverse techniques to prepare libraries and sequence TCR repertoires. Blood TCR repertoires of about five healthy adults were deeply sequenced to estimate repertoire size and the extent of clonotype sharing between individuals.

Healthy HIV-negative adults with no recently reported acute infections or vaccinations were included as donors. Every donor was a Caucasian adult living in Nashville, Tennessee, USA. CD4+ T cells were enriched by magnetic negative selection; naive cells were then positively selected on CD45RA, and the negative fraction formed the memory subset. Blood was collected by leukapheresis, and PBMCs were isolated by Ficoll-Histopaque density gradient centrifugation and then cryopreserved in liquid nitrogen vapor phase. Analytical flow cytometry was used to check the purity and quantity of each magnetically sorted T cell population. From each sorted fraction, genomic DNA was isolated and quantified by UV absorbance on a Nanodrop 2000c. TCR CDR3 regions were amplified from genomic DNA by multiplex PCR using the deep immunoSEQ assay. Genomic DNA extracted from each cell subset was distributed evenly over all wells of several immunoSEQ 96-well plates, and each plate served as one replicate. For sorted subsets, each replicate PCR was loaded with around 200 ng genomic DNA, equivalent to some 27,000 T cell genomes. Purified libraries were measured with a Qubit 3.0 fluorometer, size-checked on a Bioanalyzer 2100, and measured again with the KAPA Library Quantification kit. Every immunoSEQ 96-well plate was sequenced on a dedicated single-read 150-cycle Illumina NextSeq 550 flow cell. Per the source publication's procedure: The immunoSEQ output contained only junctional sequences without quality scores, so filtering could not match that applied to full-length reads. Sequences were annotated with PyIR, a Python wrapper for IgBLAST v1.9, and V/J genes and CDR3 were assigned using IMGT germline references. Reads were filtered out if the reads had weak V/J assignments (E-value above 1e-6), no CDR3, stop codons, out-of-frame junctions, or ambiguous translated residues. V3J clonotypes were defined as sequences sharing an identical inferred V gene, J gene, and CDR3 amino acid sequence. Percentage overlap between repertoires was calculated by dividing the number of shared unique clonotypes by the size of the smaller repertoire. Richness of each repertoire was evaluated using RTK rarefaction, the Chao1 estimator, and Recon v2.1 estimates of unobserved clonotypes. Generation probabilities were computed with OLGA for all TCRbeta clonotypes obtained by the gDNA method from four donors. Sourced from immuneACCESS, this table was stored by TCRdb with only in-frame sequences that have V and J called. A share of the clones is absent; for the studies checked, an unresolved V gene accounts for under half, and the remainder has no known explanation. For V, J and clone size, that table is used; D and trimming come from the DNA. The sample includes 2.5 million or so clones, with around nine tenths observed a single time. Of the sample, 0.14% is held by the ten largest clones.

Overall study results and their limits: Rarefaction of sorted-subset datasets indicated incomplete sequencing despite the large sequencing depth. Approximately 5% of naive CD4, 3% to 3.5% of naive CD8, roughly 2.4% of memory CD4, and approximately 0.39% of memory CD8 clonotypes were shared across several donors. Larger estimated clonotype richness was generally found for naive subsets than for memory subsets. Pairwise subsampling indicated that sequencing depth was expected to affect the degree of clonotype sharing among donors. Sampling was restricted to blood, and TCR repertoires in tissues likely differ from the TCR repertoires found in blood. The small number of donors limited the genetic and exposure-history diversity represented. Compared with non-shared clonotypes, the clonotypes found in all four sorted-subset donors had higher generation probabilities.

V sheds 3 bases and J sheds 7 bases, leaving 16 bases between their ends. Including the terminal cysteine and phenylalanine, the CDR3 comprises 16 residues. Of the read, only the CDR3 DNA is kept; its 48 bases are in frame from base 1. CDR1 and CDR2, per the germline V gene (reference sequence), are LNHDA and SQIVND. The TCR comes from a man between 18 and 29 years old in good health. The rearrangement joined TRBV19 to TRBJ1-6, and possibly TRBD1, on 6 matching bases. Sequenced material: naive CD4+ T cells sorted from blood. The cell subset or site label corresponds to: CD45RA+ positively selected. This receptor has the CDR3 CASSIRTVWQNSPLHF. The DNA reads as follows: TGTGCCAGTAGTATTCGGACAGTGTGGCAGAATTCACCCCTCCACTTT. When the CDR3 is completed using the reference TRBV19 and TRBJ1-6 genes on either side, the full variable domain is DGGITQSPKYLFRKEGQNVTLSCEQNLNHDAMYWYRQDPGQGLRLIYYSQIVNDFQKGDIAEGYSVSREKKESFPLTVTSAQKNPTAFYLCASSIRTVWQNSPLHFGNGTRLTVT.